The 28 T cell receptor beta chains below come from one sample, sequenced in a study of T cell responses to AZD1222 COVID-19 vaccine. Clones were sequenced by immunoSEQ multiplex PCR, and TCRdb holds only the in-frame ones, with some missing. The repertoire holds roughly 150,000 clones, with approximately 90% as singletons. The material was peripheral blood, obtained on day 0 of AZD1222 vaccination. These receptors were obtained from an adult in good health.

The J gene is TRBJ1-2, the V gene TRBV6-2 or TRBV6-3; possibly TRBD1 for D (5 bases). Germline loops: CDR1 MNHEY, CDR2 SVGEGT. The CDR3 extends over 15 amino acids. Between the trimmed V and J ends, which lost 4 bases and 1 base, there was a span of 13 bases. CDR3 residues: CASSFRGLHNYGYTF. CDR3 in DNA: TGTGCCAGCAGTTTTAGGGGTCTCCATAACTATGGCTACACCTTC.

The chain carries TRBV6-2 or TRBV6-3 and TRBJ2-5; D not resolved. The germline V gene has CDR1 MNHEY and CDR2 SVGEGT. Trimming shortened V by 6 bases and J by 0 bases, and 8 bases separated the two germline ends. The CDR3 contains 13 residues. CDR3 coding DNA: TGTGCCAGCAGCTGGGGATACCAAGAGACCCAGTACTTC. Its protein product is CASSWGYQETQYF.

This chain joins TRBV6-5 and TRBJ2-7, with 10 nucleotides matching TRBD2. Germline CDR1 reads MNHEY; CDR2 reads SVGAGI. CDR3 length: 15 residues. Trimming took 5 bases from V and 4 from J; bases not matched to a gene: 8. The CDR3 DNA follows: TGTGCCAGCAGTCCTTCACCGGGACTAGCGTACGAGCAGTACTTC. Amino acid sequence: CASSPSPGLAYEQYF.

The chain joins TRBV2 to TRBJ1-5; TRBD1 aligns across 7 bases. Per germline, CDR1 SNHLY and CDR2 FYNNEI. Trimming at V came to 1 base and at J to 12 bases, leaving 0 bases not matched to a gene. The CDR3 length is 11 residues. CDR3 nucleotides: TGTGCCAGCAGTGAAGGGGACAGCCAGCATTTT. Its protein product is CASSEGDSQHF.

This chain joins TRBV25-1 and TRBJ1-3, with 7 bases that match TRBD1. Germline CDR1 reads MGHDK; CDR2 reads SYGVNS. The CDR3 totals 14 residues. V shed 4 bases and J 1 base; nucleotides not matched to a gene: 1. The CDR3 DNA is TGTGCCAGCAGTGGACAGGGATCTGGAAACACCATATATTTT. It specifies CASSGQGSGNTIYF.

The J gene is TRBJ1-2, the V gene TRBV11-3; D possibly corresponds to TRBD1 (5 bases). The CDR3 covers 15 residues. The germline gives CDR1 SGHNT, CDR2 YENEEA. Deletions cut 1 base from V and 4 bases from J, with 13 bases between. As DNA, the CDR3 is TGTGCCAGCAGCTTAGTAGGGGAAATGGGCTATGGCTACACCTTC. As protein: CASSLVGEMGYGYTF. The full variable domain, its missing parts supplied by reference TRBV11-3 and TRBJ1-2, is EAGVVQSPRYKIIEKKQPVAFWCNPISGHNTLYWYLQNLGQGPELLIRYENEEAVDDSQLPKDRFSAERLKGVDSTLKIQPAELGDSAVYLCASSLVGEMGYGYTFGSGTRLTVV.

This chain joins TRBV27 and TRBJ2-3, with 8 bases that match TRBD1. J lost 3 bases, V lost 1 base, and 6 bases had no gene match. This CDR3 is 16 amino acids long. Germline values: CDR1 MNHEY, CDR2 SMNVEV (reference sequence). The CDR3 DNA follows: TGTGCCAGCAGTTTATTCATCGGGACAGGAACAGATACGCAGTATTTT. Translating it yields CASSLFIGTGTDTQYF.

This clone has more than one count but fewer than ten. The germline gene is not matched at one end of the junction; a read error may be the cause. The chain has TRBV20-1 and TRBJ1-2; no clear D gene. CDR3 length: 11 residues. Looked up from germline, CDR1 is DFQATT and CDR2 is SNEGSKA (reference sequence). For the CDR3, the DNA is TGCAGTGCTAGAGATATGAAAGGCGGGGAGTTC. Amino acid sequence: CSARDMKGGEF.

The V gene is TRBV4-3, the J gene TRBJ2-2, with no clear D. CDR1 LGHNA and CDR2 YSLEER come from the germline V gene. The CDR3 consists of 14 residues. The germline V and J ends were trimmed by 2 bases and 0 bases, with 4 bases remaining between them. This chain's CDR3 is CASSQIPNTGELFF. The CDR3 DNA sequence: TGCGCCAGCAGCCAAATTCCGAACACCGGGGAGCTGTTTTTT.

This clone was seen once. This chain links TRBV9 with TRBJ2-3; a possible D gene is TRBD2 (5 bases). CDR3 length: 13 residues. The V and J ends lost 3 bases and 4 bases respectively, with 9 bases between them. CDR1 and CDR2 from the germline V gene are SGDLS and YYNGEE. Here the CDR3 reads CASSGPRADTQYF. CDR3 bases: TGTGCCAGCAGCGGACCGAGGGCAGATACGCAGTATTTT.

The rearrangement links TRBV7-2 to TRBJ2-7; D gene unclear. V shed 2 bases and J shed 5 bases, with 13 bases lying between them. Germline CDR1 is SGHTA and CDR2 is FQGNSA. The CDR3 spans 14 residues. CDR3 nucleotides: TGTGCCAGCAGCTTATTAGCAGAGGCGCACGAGCAGTACTTC. It is translated as CASSLLAEAHEQYF.

The chain is built from TRBV20-1 and TRBJ1-3; the D gene is possibly TRBD1 (5 bases). Trimming removed 6 bases from V and 8 bases from J, with 14 bases in between. Germline CDR1 DFQATT, CDR2 SNEGSKA (reference sequence). The CDR3 is made up of 12 amino acids. The CDR3 region is CSASRGEDTIYF. CDR3 in DNA: TGCAGTGCCAGTCGGGGGGAAGACACCATATATTTT.

The CDR3 is CASSLSDGAYEQYF. CDR3 DNA sequence: TGTGCCAGCAGTTTATCGGACGGAGCCTACGAGCAGTACTTC. This rearrangement joins TRBV27 to TRBJ2-7; D call uncertain. The length of the CDR3 is 14 residues. Trimming took off 0 bases at V and 2 bases at J, with 8 bases between the two ends. Per the germline V gene, CDR1 is MNHEY and CDR2 is SMNVEV (reference sequence).

The count of this clone is one. The chain recombines TRBV3-1 (or the pseudogene TRBV3-2) with TRBJ1-2; D unclear. This CDR3 spans 19 amino acids. The ends were cut back, 0 bases at V and 4 bases at J, with 24 bases in the middle. The germline CDR1 and CDR2 sequences are LGHDT and YNNKEL (reference sequence). Written as DNA, the CDR3 is TGTGCCAGCAGCCAAGAGGTAGGCGGTTCTCGTCACTTTACCTATGGCTACACCTTC. Protein: CASSQEVGGSRHFTYGYTF.

The chain links TRBV28 to TRBJ1-1, with D uncertain. V lost 8 bases, J lost 7 bases, and 17 bases lay in between. The CDR3 runs 13 residues. Per germline, CDR1 MDHEN and CDR2 SYDVKM. The CDR3 nucleotides are TGTGCCAGCGTACGGGGAGTTTCGGGTGAAGCTTTCTTT. Its protein is CASVRGVSGEAFF.

The J gene is TRBJ2-1, the V gene TRBV19, with 11 positions matching TRBD2. Germline V gene sequence: CDR1 LNHDA, CDR2 SQIVND (reference sequence). V was pared by 2 bases and J by 15 bases, with 9 bases of the junction left unmatched. There are 14 residues in the CDR3. The CDR3 DNA is TGTGCCAGTAGTATAACTAGCGGGAGATTGGGGTGGTTCTTC. Translation: CASSITSGRLGWFF. The full variable domain, with the rest looked up from reference TRBV19 and TRBJ2-1, is DGGITQSPKYLFRKEGQNVTLSCEQNLNHDAMYWYRQDPGQGLRLIYYSQIVNDFQKGDIAEGYSVSREKKESFPLTVTSAQKNPTAFYLCASSITSGRLGWFFGPGTRLTVL.

The genes are TRBV19 and TRBJ2-1; tentative D call: TRBD1 (6 bases). The CDR3 covers 15 residues. V gave up 3 bases and J gave up 3 bases, with 12 bases separating them. Germline CDR1 is LNHDA and CDR2 is SQIVND (reference sequence). In DNA form, the CDR3 reads TGTGCCAGTAGTATGAGTACAGGGTACTACAATGAGCAGTTCTTC. Translating it yields CASSMSTGYYNEQFF. The variable domain in full, completed from reference TRBV19 and TRBJ2-1, reads DGGITQSPKYLFRKEGQNVTLSCEQNLNHDAMYWYRQDPGQGLRLIYYSQIVNDFQKGDIAEGYSVSREKKESFPLTVTSAQKNPTAFYLCASSMSTGYYNEQFFGPGTRLTVL.

The chain carries TRBV6-5 and TRBJ2-1; 10 nucleotides match TRBD2. Germline CDR1 is MNHEY and CDR2 is SVGAGI. This CDR3 spans 15 amino acids. V shed 6 bases and J 8 bases; nucleotides not matched to a gene: 10. The CDR3 reads CASRINSGRYDEQFF. The CDR3 DNA follows: TGTGCCAGCAGAATAAATAGCGGGAGGTATGATGAGCAGTTCTTC.

The chain couples TRBV5-1 to TRBJ1-1; D gene ambiguous. V was shortened by 3 bases and J by 2 bases, with 11 bases between the two germline ends. Germline CDR1 is SGHRS and CDR2 is YFSETQ. The CDR3 has 14 amino acids. The CDR3 DNA sequence: TGCGCCAGCAGCTCAGCTAGAGTTAACACTGAAGCTTTCTTT. Protein: CASSSARVNTEAFF.

The rearrangement uses TRBV14 and TRBJ2-1, with D maybe TRBD2 (5 bases). CDR3 length: 14 residues. The germline V and J ends were trimmed by 3 bases and 1 base, with 7 bases remaining between them. Germline V lookup: CDR1 SGHDN, CDR2 FVKESK. CDR3 sequence (DNA): TGTGCCAGCAGCCACCGCGGGTCCTACAATGAGCAGTTCTTC. Translating it yields CASSHRGSYNEQFF.

The V call is TRBV2, the J call TRBJ2-5; the D call may be TRBD1 or TRBD2 (7 bases each). The germline V gene has CDR1 SNHLY and CDR2 FYNNEI. The CDR3 sequence is 13 residues long. V was clipped by 11 bases and J by 4 bases, with 17 bases between them. CDR3 DNA: TGTGCCTGTCACAGGGGAGGGGGAGAGACCCAGTACTTC. Its translation is CACHRGGGETQYF.

The J gene is TRBJ1-5, the V gene TRBV19; D unclear. Trimming took off 4 bases at V and 7 bases at J, with 8 bases between the two ends. The CDR3 sequence is 12 residues long. Germline CDR1 LNHDA, CDR2 SQIVND (reference sequence). The CDR3 DNA follows: TGTGCCAGTAGTACGCTGTCACAGCCCCAGCATTTT. This sequence encodes CASSTLSQPQHF.

Turning to this clone: The sample contains more than one DNA sequence encoding this CDR3. V and J are TRBV5-6 and TRBJ1-4; D is unresolved. Germline-derived CDR1 and CDR2 are SGHDT and YYEEEE. The germline V and J ends were trimmed by 2 bases and 0 bases, with 5 bases remaining between them. This CDR3 contains 14 residues. CDR3 amino acids: CASSLVATNEKLFF. CDR3 in DNA: TGTGCCAGCAGCTTAGTAGCAACTAATGAAAAACTGTTTTTT.

The CDR3 region has the DNA TGTGCCAGCAGCATCCGGGCTACAAGGGCGGAGACCCAGTACTTC. Its translation: CASSIRATRAETQYF. V is TRBV9 and J is TRBJ2-5, with D uncertain. The CDR3 consists of 15 residues. V gave up 4 bases and J gave up 5 bases, with 18 bases separating them. CDR1 SGDLS and CDR2 YYNGEE come from the germline V gene.

This sequence joins TRBV12-3 or TRBV12-4 and TRBJ1-2, with D perhaps TRBD1 (5 bases). The CDR3 spans 12 residues. V was clipped by 1 base and J by 7 bases, with 7 bases between them. The chain's CDR3 is CASSLGRGGYTF. As DNA, the CDR3 is TGTGCCAGCAGTTTAGGTAGGGGTGGCTACACCTTC.

The chain is built from TRBV4-3 and TRBJ2-5, with 9 bases fitting TRBD1. Germline V CDR1 and CDR2: LGHNA, YSLEER. J lost 3 bases, V lost 4 bases, and 12 bases had no gene match. This CDR3 has 17 residues. CDR3 nucleotides: TGCGCCAGCAGCCCAGGCCCGGGACAGGGTTTTGAAGAGACCCAGTACTTC. This translates into CASSPGPGQGFEETQYF.

V gene TRBV3-1 (or the pseudogene TRBV3-2) combines with J gene TRBJ2-7, with D uncertain. The length of the CDR3 is 16 residues. V lost 1 base to trimming and J lost 0 bases, with 13 bases between them. CDR1 and CDR2 (germline): LGHDT, YNNKEL (reference sequence). This chain's CDR3 is CASSQGGGGYSYEQYF. The CDR3 nucleotides read TGTGCCAGCAGCCAAGGGGGTGGCGGATACTCCTACGAGCAGTACTTC.

The rearrangement uses TRBV19 and TRBJ1-3; D perhaps matches TRBD1 (6 bases). The CDR3 is 16 residues long. Looked up from germline, CDR1 is LNHDA and CDR2 is SQIVND (reference sequence). Trimming pared 2 bases from V and 0 bases from J, leaving 11 bases between. In DNA, the CDR3 is TGTGCCAGTAGTATAACCGACAGGTTCTCTGGAAACACCATATATTTT. This translates into CASSITDRFSGNTIYF.